The clone carrying this T cell receptor (beta chain) was detected many times. Its specificity is unknown. Patients having uncontrolled infection, another autoimmune disease, pregnancy or lactation were not included. Trimming removed 5 bases from V and 12 bases from J, with 17 bases in between. Germline assignment: CDR1 SGHTA and CDR2 FQGNSA. CDR3 size: 13 residues. These data belong to a study of T cells in Graves' hyperthyroidism and ophthalmopathy. Study conclusions and caveats: Through a model of 13 V-J features, ophthalmopathy was separated from stable hyperthyroidism. Model predictions of ophthalmopathy came a median about 6.3 months before onset.

Regions amplified from RNA transcripts were the TCR beta CDR3 regions. With the HTBI primer set, the TCR CDR3 went through a first round of RT-PCR. TCRdb independently ran MiXCR on the multiplex PCR reads; one entry per CDR3 protein. The sample holds about 610,000 distinct CDR3 sequences; roughly 15% are singletons and the top ten take 2.5% to 4%. Material for sequencing was blood. The receptor was isolated from a woman aged 40 to 50 with Graves' ophthalmopathy. V usage is TRBV7-2 and J usage is TRBJ2-1; tentative D call: TRBD2 (6 bases). The CDR3 sequence: CASSPLGGAGQFF. The CDR3 DNA reads TGTGCCAGCAGCCCCTTGGGCGGGGCGGGGCAGTTCTTC. The whole variable domain, remainder taken from reference TRBV7-2 and TRBJ2-1, is GAGVSQSPSNKVTEKGKDVELRCDPISGHTALYWYRQSLGQGLEFLIYFQGNSAPDKSGLPSDRFSAERTGGSVSTLTIQRTQQEDSAVYLCASSPLGGAGQFFGPGTRLTVL.